The 27 T cell receptor beta chains in this list originate from one sample, sequenced in a study of T-cell reconstitution after alpha-beta-depleted transplantation in children. Unique molecular identifiers were used in preparing the TCRbeta library. TCRdb recomputed calls from the PCR reads with MiXCR, one row per CDR3 protein. The data contain around 600,000 distinct CDR3 sequences, 15% to 20% of them singletons. This specimen consisted of PBMCs from the stem cell graft donor, obtained from the stem cell graft. These receptors were taken from a human donor who donated a stem cell graft to a child with acute myeloid leukemia.

This clonotype was detected ten times or more. The chain uses TRBV7-2 and TRBJ2-7, with 7 bases matching TRBD2. The CDR3 extends over 14 amino acids. CDR1 and CDR2 from the germline V gene are SGHTA and FQGNSA. V lost 5 bases to trimming and J lost 3 bases; unmatched junction nucleotides: 7. CDR3 in amino acids: CASSNQRGYYEQYF. The CDR3, as DNA: TGTGCCAGCAGCAATCAGCGGGGTTACTACGAGCAGTACTTC.

This clonotype was recorded many times. The gene calls are TRBV29-1 and TRBJ1-2, with 9 bases matching TRBD1. Germline assignment: CDR1 SQVTM and CDR2 ANQGSEA. CDR3 size: 12 residues. The trim removed 4 bases at V and 4 bases at J, leaving 1 base unmatched. CDR3 sequence (DNA): TGCAGCGTTGTGGGACAGGGCTATGGCTACACCTTC. Its translation is CSVVGQGYGYTF.

This clonotype occurred many times. The chain combines TRBV30 with TRBJ1-1; D unresolved. V dropped 4 bases and J dropped 4 bases, with 7 bases sitting between them. Germline-derived CDR1 and CDR2 are GTSNPN and SVGIG (reference sequence). This CDR3 is 11 amino acids long. CDR3 sequence reads: CAWTVGTEAFF. The CDR3 DNA reads TGTGCCTGGACCGTTGGCACTGAAGCTTTCTTT.

This clonotype has only a few counts. The CDR3 region is CASSLLPGQGMNEQFF. CDR3 coding DNA: TGCGCCAGCAGCCTCCTACCGGGACAGGGGATGAATGAGCAGTTCTTC. J is TRBJ2-1 and V is TRBV5-1, with TRBD1 matching 10 bases. There are 16 residues in the CDR3. The V gene's germline CDR1 is SGHRS and CDR2 YFSETQ. V was clipped by 4 bases and J by 7 bases; unmatched bases: 11.

This clonotype has a handful of counts. This chain uses TRBV20-1 with TRBJ1-1, with D perhaps TRBD1 (5 bases). The CDR3 has 12 amino acids. Per the germline V gene, CDR1 is DFQATT and CDR2 is SNEGSKA (reference sequence). V gave up 5 bases and J gave up 2 bases, with 9 bases separating them. For the CDR3, the DNA is TGCAGTGCTTACAGGCCTAACACTGAAGCTTTCTTT. This sequence encodes CSAYRPNTEAFF.

This clonotype was counted many times. The genes are TRBV12-3 or TRBV12-4 and TRBJ1-1, with 7 bases lining up with TRBD1. After removal of 4 bases from V and 0 bases from J, the junction contained 2 bases not matched to a gene. CDR3 size: 14 residues. CDR3 protein: CASSYRGVNTEAFF. For the CDR3, the DNA is TGTGCCAGCAGTTACAGGGGAGTGAACACTGAAGCTTTCTTT.

This clonotype was found many times. The gene calls are TRBV5-5 and TRBJ2-2; 9 nucleotides align to TRBD1. The CDR3 totals 17 residues. Germline trimming cut 0 bases from V and 5 bases from J; bases unmatched to any gene: 8. CDR1 and CDR2 from the germline V gene are SGHKS and YYEKEE (reference sequence). This chain's CDR3 is CASSLVGTGSRTGELFF. For the CDR3, the DNA is TGTGCCAGCAGCTTGGTAGGGACAGGGTCACGTACCGGGGAGCTGTTTTTT.

This clonotype was seen a few times. The chain links TRBV12-3 or TRBV12-4 to TRBJ1-5; D gene uncertain. V was clipped by 4 bases and J by 3 bases, with 13 bases between them. This CDR3 is 15 amino acids long. The CDR3, as DNA: TGTGCCAGCAGTTCGAGTAGCAGACACAATCAGCCCCAGCATTTT. Its translation: CASSSSSRHNQPQHF.

This clonotype was seen a handful of times. V gene TRBV20-1 combines with J gene TRBJ1-6; 7 bases agree with TRBD1. CDR3 length: 17 residues. CDR1 and CDR2 (germline): DFQATT, SNEGSKA (reference sequence). J lost 0 bases, V lost 5 bases, and 10 bases had no gene match. The CDR3 coding sequence is TGCAGTGCTCCGGACAGGTTGAGAAGCTCCTATAATTCACCCCTCCACTTT. Protein product: CSAPDRLRSSYNSPLHF.

In its sample, this clonotype was seen many times. The gene calls are TRBV12-1 and TRBJ2-5. TRBV12-1 is annotated as a pseudogene. This CDR3 has 12 residues. Here the CDR3 reads CASPWVQETQYF. In DNA, the CDR3 is TGTGCCTCACCTTGGGTGCAGGAGACCCAGTACTTC.

The chain carries TRBV20-1 and TRBJ2-5; TRBD1 might be the D (5 bases). Trimming pared 0 bases from V and 0 bases from J, leaving 11 bases between. The CDR3 covers 15 residues. Germline values: CDR1 DFQATT, CDR2 SNEGSKA (reference sequence). DNA of the CDR3: TGCAGTGCTAGAGACCAGGGCAGGGACCAAGAGACCCAGTACTTC. It translates to CSARDQGRDQETQYF.

This clonotype has at least ten counts. The genes are TRBV6-1 and TRBJ2-4; 8 nucleotides align to TRBD2. The CDR3 extends over 16 amino acids. Germline trimming cut 6 bases from V and 8 bases from J; bases unmatched to any gene: 15. Germline CDR1 reads MNHNS; CDR2 reads SASEGT. The CDR3 DNA reads TGTGCCAGCAGACCCCTACTAGCGGCGGGATTCCACATTCAGTACTTC. Encoded protein: CASRPLLAAGFHIQYF.

This clonotype was recorded at least ten times. The V and J genes are TRBV12-3 or TRBV12-4 and TRBJ2-1; 10 bases are a match to TRBD2. This CDR3 comprises 16 residues. Trimming took 10 bases from V and 3 from J; bases not matched to a gene: 12. The CDR3 loop is CAISPGVAGGYNEQFF. The CDR3 DNA sequence: TGTGCCATCTCCCCGGGGGTAGCGGGGGGCTACAATGAGCAGTTCTTC.

The J gene is TRBJ2-1, the V gene TRBV7-9, with D perhaps being TRBD1 or TRBD2 (5 bases each). Germline loops: CDR1 SEHNR, CDR2 FQNEAQ (reference sequence). The CDR3 extends over 16 amino acids. V lost 4 bases, J lost 4 bases, and 17 bases lay in between. CDR3 amino acids: CASSSTRSGGYNEQFF. In DNA, the CDR3 is TGTGCCAGCAGCTCCACAAGGAGTGGGGGATACAATGAGCAGTTCTTC.

This chain uses TRBV20-1 with TRBJ2-2; a possible D gene is TRBD2 (5 bases). The CDR3 covers 14 residues. V lost 6 bases, J lost 4 bases, and 15 bases lay in between. Germline V gene sequence: CDR1 DFQATT, CDR2 SNEGSKA (reference sequence). CDR3 region: CSAWPGIGTGELFF. Written as DNA, the CDR3 is TGCAGTGCCTGGCCGGGGATAGGCACCGGGGAGCTGTTTTTT.

This clonotype was counted between two and nine times. The chain is built from TRBV20-1 and TRBJ1-5; D is possibly TRBD1 (6 bases). Germline lookup yields CDR1 DFQATT and CDR2 SNEGSKA (reference sequence). Trimming shortened V by 6 bases and J by 3 bases, and 15 bases separated the two germline ends. This CDR3 spans 14 amino acids. The CDR3 reads CSAKPQGSNQPQHF. The CDR3 nucleotides are TGCAGTGCAAAACCACAGGGTTCCAATCAGCCCCAGCATTTT.

This clonotype occurred many times. The gene calls are TRBV12-3 or TRBV12-4 and TRBJ2-1, with TRBD2 identical over 11 bases. The junction had 5 bases not matched to a gene; V was cut back by 6 bases and J by 4 bases. The CDR3 is 15 amino acids. CDR3 residues: CASRDRLAGYNEQFF. The DNA for the CDR3 is TGTGCCAGCAGAGACCGACTAGCGGGATACAATGAGCAGTTCTTC.

The chain employs TRBV12-3 or TRBV12-4 and TRBJ2-7, with D maybe TRBD2 (5 bases). The CDR3 covers 15 residues. Trimming stripped 6 bases from V and 4 bases from J, with 19 bases between. CDR3 residues: CASSLFRTARYEQYF. CDR3 bases: TGTGCCAGCAGCCTATTCAGGACTGCCAGGTACGAGCAGTACTTC.

The J gene is TRBJ2-1, the V gene TRBV4-3; 8 bases match TRBD1. This CDR3 contains 15 residues. Germline values: CDR1 LGHNA, CDR2 YSLEER. V was pared by 0 bases and J by 6 bases, with 4 bases of the junction left unmatched. CDR3 in DNA: TGCGCCAGCAGCCAAGAGGACAGGGAAGGCAATGAGCAGTTCTTC. This sequence encodes CASSQEDREGNEQFF.

The sample holds a few counts of this clonotype. The chain has TRBV13 and TRBJ2-2; D perhaps matches TRBD2 (7 bases). The CDR3 is made up of 15 amino acids. Deletions cut 10 bases from V and 6 bases from J, with 21 bases between. Germline CDR1 and CDR2: PRHDT and FYEKMQ (reference sequence). CDR3 nucleotide sequence: TGTGCCACGACCTCCCGGGGAGGGGGGTCCGGGGAGCTGTTTTTT. This sequence encodes CATTSRGGGSGELFF. The whole variable domain, remainder taken from reference TRBV13 and TRBJ2-2, is AAGVIQSPRHLIKEKRETATLKCYPIPRHDTVYWYQQGPGQDPQFLISFYEKMQSDKGSIPDRFSAQQFSDYHSELNMSSLELGDSALYFCATTSRGGGSGELFFGEGSRLTVL.

This chain uses TRBV20-1 with TRBJ1-6; D not resolved. Germline V CDR1 and CDR2: DFQATT, SNEGSKA (reference sequence). With 6 bases removed from V and 10 bases from J, the gap between germline ends came to 22 bases. The CDR3 length is 15 residues. CDR3 nucleotides: TGCAGTGCCGCCCCCGAGGGCCCAAATGAGTCACCCCTCCACTTT. Its protein product is CSAAPEGPNESPLHF.

The V gene is TRBV11-1, the J gene TRBJ1-2, with TRBD1 as a possible D gene (6 bases). CDR3 size: 18 residues. Germline CDR1 reads SGHAT; CDR2 reads FQDESV (reference sequence). Trimming stripped 0 bases from V and 3 bases from J, with 20 bases between. The CDR3 DNA reads TGTGCCAGCAGCTTAGCATCGGACAGCTACATATCCCACTATGGCTACACCTTC. It yields the protein CASSLASDSYISHYGYTF.

This clonotype was found many times. J is TRBJ1-2 and V is TRBV6-1; D is undetermined. The CDR3 totals 12 residues. Germline values: CDR1 MNHNS, CDR2 SASEGT. CDR3 coding DNA: TGTGCTACCCGCCTACAGAACTATGGCTACACCTTC. Translation: CATRLQNYGYTF.

The chain recombines TRBV5-1 with TRBJ2-1; D gene unclear. Trimming shortened V by 0 bases and J by 10 bases, and 14 bases separated the two germline ends. The germline V gene has CDR1 SGHRS and CDR2 YFSETQ. The CDR3 is 14 amino acids. The CDR3 sequence is CASSLAISLGEQFF. The CDR3 DNA reads as TGCGCCAGCAGCTTGGCCATAAGCCTGGGGGAGCAGTTCTTC. Full variable domain (remainder filled in from reference TRBV5-1 and TRBJ2-1): KAGVTQTPRYLIKTRGQQVTLSCSPISGHRSVSWYQQTPGQGLQFLFEYFSETQRNKGNFPGRFSGRQFSNSRSEMNVSTLELGDSALYLCASSLAISLGEQFFGPGTRLTVL.

This clonotype was seen more than once but under ten times. This chain connects TRBV20-1 to TRBJ1-2; D gene ambiguous. The V gene lost 1 base and the J gene lost 13 bases, with 19 bases spanning the gap. Germline V CDR1 and CDR2: DFQATT, SNEGSKA (reference sequence). The CDR3 is made up of 13 amino acids. CDR3 bases: TGCAGTGCTAGAGTACTCCAGGCAGACGGCGGCACCTTC. Protein sequence: CSARVLQADGGTF.

This clonotype was detected ten times or more. V and J are TRBV29-1 and TRBJ2-2; 12 bases agree with TRBD2. V was pared by 5 bases and J by 3 bases, with 1 base of the junction left unmatched. This CDR3 spans 14 amino acids. Germline CDR1 is SQVTM and CDR2 is ANQGSEA. The CDR3 sequence is CSVRTSGDTGELFF. The CDR3 DNA sequence: TGCAGCGTTCGGACTAGCGGGGACACCGGGGAGCTGTTTTTT.

This clonotype was counted only a few times. V and J are TRBV4-2 and TRBJ2-2, with D possibly TRBD1 on 5 matching bases. The germline gives CDR1 LGHNA, CDR2 YNFKEQ. V was clipped by 4 bases and J by 4 bases, with 16 bases between them. This CDR3 is built from 16 residues. DNA for the CDR3: TGTGCCAGCAGCCCGACCCATCAGGGATCCACCGGGGAGCTGTTTTTT. As protein: CASSPTHQGSTGELFF.